The clone carrying this T cell receptor beta chain was observed once. The data stem from a study of blood T cell repertoires in COVID-19. Turning to the study itself: Acute-phase and convalescent COVID-19 samples originated in the United States, Italy and Spain. From T cells, B-cell-depleted T cells, or PBMCs came the material, which was cDNA or gDNA.

CDR3 length: 14 residues. Germline loops: CDR1 LNHDA, CDR2 SQIVND (reference sequence). With 4 bases clipped from V and 5 bases from J, the junction kept 4 bases outside the gene matches. In the authors' methods: Cell counts per sample came from amplifying reference gene primers. Generated by immunoSEQ multiplex PCR, the TCRdb table keeps only in-frame clones and is missing some. For V, J and clone size, that table is used; D and trimming come from the DNA. The repertoire holds about 160,000 clones, with roughly four fifths as singletons. The specimen sequenced was peripheral blood. The receptor's source is a human donor with acute or convalescent COVID-19. The donor label of this sample is uncertain. The chain links TRBV19 to TRBJ1-1, with 10 nucleotides matching TRBD1. The CDR3 bases are TGTGCCAGTAGTAGAGACAGGGGGCGTACTGAAGCTTTCTTT. Its translation: CASSRDRGRTEAFF.